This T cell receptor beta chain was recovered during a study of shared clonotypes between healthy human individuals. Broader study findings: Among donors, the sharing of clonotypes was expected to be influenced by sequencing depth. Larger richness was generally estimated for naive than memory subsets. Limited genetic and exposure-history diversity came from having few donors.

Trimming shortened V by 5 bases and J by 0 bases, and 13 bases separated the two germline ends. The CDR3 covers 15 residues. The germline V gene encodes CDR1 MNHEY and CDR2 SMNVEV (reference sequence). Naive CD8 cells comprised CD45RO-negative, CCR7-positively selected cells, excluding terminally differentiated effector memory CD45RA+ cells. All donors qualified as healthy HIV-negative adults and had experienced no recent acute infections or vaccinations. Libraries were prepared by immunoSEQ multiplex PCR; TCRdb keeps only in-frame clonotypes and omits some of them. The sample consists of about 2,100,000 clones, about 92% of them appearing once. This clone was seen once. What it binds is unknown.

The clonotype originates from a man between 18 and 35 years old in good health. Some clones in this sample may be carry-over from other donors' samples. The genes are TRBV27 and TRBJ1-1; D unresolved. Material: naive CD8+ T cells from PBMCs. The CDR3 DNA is TGTGCCAGCAGTATCAAAGGGTCCATGAACACTGAAGCTTTCTTT. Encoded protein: CASSIKGSMNTEAFF.